The T cell receptor (beta chain) described here comes from a study of breast tumors, draining lymph nodes, adjacent tissues. This clonotype was found many times. The lymph nodes were axillary draining lymph nodes from breast cancer patients. TCRdb used MiXCR to reprocess the multiplex PCR reads, holding one entry per CDR3 protein. The top ten clones hold over 6.5% of a sample with approximately 90,000 distinct CDR3 sequences, approximately 30% of them seen once. What was sequenced was axillary lymph node tissue. The sequence came from a female donor with breast cancer. Some clones in this sample may be carry-over from other donors' samples.

The CDR3 sequence is CASSLAAATDTQYF. The CDR3 DNA sequence: TGCGCCAGCAGCTTGGCAGCGGCCACAGATACGCAGTATTTT. J is TRBJ2-3 and V is TRBV5-1; possibly TRBD2 for D (5 bases). This CDR3 contains 14 residues. Germline V CDR1 and CDR2: SGHRS, YFSETQ. Trimming took off 0 bases at V and 2 bases at J, with 7 bases between the two ends.